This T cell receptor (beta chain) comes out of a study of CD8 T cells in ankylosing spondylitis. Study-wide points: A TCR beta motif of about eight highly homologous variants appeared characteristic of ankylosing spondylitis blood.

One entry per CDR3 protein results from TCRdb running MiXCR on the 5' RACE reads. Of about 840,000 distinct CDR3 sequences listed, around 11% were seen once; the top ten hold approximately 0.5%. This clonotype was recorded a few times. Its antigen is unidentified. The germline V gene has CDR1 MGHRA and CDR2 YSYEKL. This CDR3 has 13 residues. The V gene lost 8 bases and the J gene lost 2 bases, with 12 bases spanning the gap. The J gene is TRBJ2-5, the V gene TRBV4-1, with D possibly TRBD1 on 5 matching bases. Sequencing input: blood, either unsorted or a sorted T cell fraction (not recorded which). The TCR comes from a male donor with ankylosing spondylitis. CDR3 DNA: TGCGCCAGCGCAGGGAACTTACAAGAGACCCAGTACTTC. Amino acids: CASAGNLQETQYF.